The subject of this entry is one T cell receptor (beta chain). This sample was taken from a study of blood T cell repertoires in COVID-19. Sequenced by immunoSEQ multiplex PCR; TCRdb stores in-frame clones only, minus some. This sample has approximately 250,000 clones; about 88% occur once, and the top ten carry less than 15%. The CDR3 is made up of 14 amino acids. Germline CDR1 ENHRY, CDR2 SYGVKD. V lost 2 bases to trimming and J lost 6 bases, with 14 bases between them. The TCR comes from an older woman with COVID-19, enrolled during active disease. This rearrangement joins TRBV10-3 to TRBJ2-7; a weak D match, TRBD2 (5 bases). Sequencing input: peripheral blood. CDR3 bases: TGTGCCATCAGTGAGCCCTTTGGAGGCGGCGAGCAGTACTTC. Translation gives CAISEPFGGGEQYF.